Listed here are 4 T cell receptor beta chains from one sample, sequenced in a study of OX40 agonist ivuxolimab in advanced cancers. Clones were sequenced by immunoSEQ multiplex PCR, and TCRdb holds only the in-frame ones, with some missing. The data hold 48,000 or so clones, with about 87% observed a single time. The input for sequencing was CD4+ or CD8+ T cells sorted from blood, taken in a trial of the OX40 agonist ivuxolimab. All receptors come from an adult with an advanced solid tumor such as melanoma, head and neck, liver or kidney cancer.

This rearrangement joins TRBV7-9 to TRBJ2-7; D gene unclear. Germline-derived CDR1 and CDR2 are SEHNR and FQNEAQ (reference sequence). Trimming stripped 10 bases from V and 1 base from J, with 14 bases between. This CDR3 has 13 residues. The CDR3 loop is CATNHPPSYEQYF. CDR3 sequence (DNA): TGTGCCACCAACCACCCCCCTTCCTACGAGCAGTACTTC.

On this clone itself: With a much larger clone just one base away, this may be a read error. Other nucleotide sequences from this sample produce the same CDR3. V is TRBV4-3 and J is TRBJ2-2, with 11 bases matching TRBD2. Unmatched junction bases numbered 4, after V lost 0 bases and J lost 1 base. The CDR3 is 18 residues long. Germline lookup yields CDR1 LGHNA and CDR2 YSLEER. CDR3 region: CASSQDTLAGGNTGELFF. CDR3 nucleotides: TGCGCCAGCAGCCAAGATACCCTAGCGGGGGGGAACACCGGGGAGCTGTTTTTT.

V and J are TRBV7-2 and TRBJ2-7; tentative D call: TRBD2 (7 bases). The CDR3 loop spans 16 amino acids. Germline V gives CDR1 SGHTA, CDR2 FQGNSA. V was trimmed by 1 base and J by 0 bases, leaving 13 bases between them. The CDR3 here is CASSLEGGSYSYEQYF. For the CDR3, the DNA is TGTGCCAGCAGCTTAGAGGGGGGGAGTTACTCCTACGAGCAGTACTTC.

The genes are TRBV5-6 and TRBJ2-4; TRBD2 might be the D (5 bases). Looked up from germline, CDR1 is SGHDT and CDR2 is YYEEEE. The CDR3 runs to 14 residues. The germline V and J ends were trimmed by 1 base and 1 base, with 6 bases remaining between them. The CDR3 here is CASSLLAAKNIQYF. The CDR3 region has the DNA TGTGCCAGCAGCTTGTTAGCGGCCAAAAACATTCAGTACTTC.